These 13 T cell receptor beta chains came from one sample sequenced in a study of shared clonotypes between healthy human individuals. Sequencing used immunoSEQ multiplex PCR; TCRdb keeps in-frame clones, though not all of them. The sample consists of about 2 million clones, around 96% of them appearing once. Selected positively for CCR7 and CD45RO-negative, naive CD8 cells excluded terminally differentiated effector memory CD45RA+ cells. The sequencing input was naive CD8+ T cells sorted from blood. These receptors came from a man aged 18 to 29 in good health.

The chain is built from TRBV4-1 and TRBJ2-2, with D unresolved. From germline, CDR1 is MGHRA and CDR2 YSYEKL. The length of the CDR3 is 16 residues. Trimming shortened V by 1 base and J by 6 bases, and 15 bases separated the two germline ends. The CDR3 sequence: CASSQVRFMAAGELFF. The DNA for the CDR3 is TGCGCCAGCAGCCAAGTGAGGTTCATGGCGGCCGGGGAGCTGTTTTTT.

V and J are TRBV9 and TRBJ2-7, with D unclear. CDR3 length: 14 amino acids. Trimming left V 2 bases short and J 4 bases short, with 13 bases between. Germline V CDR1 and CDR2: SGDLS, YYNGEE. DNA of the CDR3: TGTGCCAGCAGCGTCTCAGCGCGGCAGTACGAGCAGTACTTC. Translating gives CASSVSARQYEQYF.

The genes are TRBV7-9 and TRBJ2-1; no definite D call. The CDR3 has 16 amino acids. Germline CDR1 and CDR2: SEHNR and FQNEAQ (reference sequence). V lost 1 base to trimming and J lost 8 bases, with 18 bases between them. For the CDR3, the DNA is TGTGCCAGCAGCTTAGGTTCGGCATGGGGATGGTATGAGCAGTTCTTC. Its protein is CASSLGSAWGWYEQFF.

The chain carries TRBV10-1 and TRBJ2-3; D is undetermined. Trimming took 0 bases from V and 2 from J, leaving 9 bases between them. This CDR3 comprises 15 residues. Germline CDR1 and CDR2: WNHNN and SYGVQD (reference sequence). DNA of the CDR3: TGCGCCAGCAGTGAGTCATCGTGGAACACAGATACGCAGTATTTT. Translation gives CASSESSWNTDTQYF.

The CDR3: CASSPPTGIREKLFF. CDR3 bases: TGTGCCAGCAGTCCACCGACAGGGATCAGGGAAAAACTGTTTTTT. This chain links TRBV28 with TRBJ1-4, with 7 nucleotides matching TRBD1. V gave up 5 bases and J gave up 8 bases; unmatched junction bases: 11. CDR1 and CDR2 (germline): MDHEN, SYDVKM. CDR3 length equals 15 residues.

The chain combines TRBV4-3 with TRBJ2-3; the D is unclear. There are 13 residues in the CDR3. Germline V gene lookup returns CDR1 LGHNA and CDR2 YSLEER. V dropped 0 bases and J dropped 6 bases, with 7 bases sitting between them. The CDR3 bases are TGCGCCAGCAGCCAAGAGCTGACGGATACGCAGTATTTT. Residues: CASSQELTDTQYF.

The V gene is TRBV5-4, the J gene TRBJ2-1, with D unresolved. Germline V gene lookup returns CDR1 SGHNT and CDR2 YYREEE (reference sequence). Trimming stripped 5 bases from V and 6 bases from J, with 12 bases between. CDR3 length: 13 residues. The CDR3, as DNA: TGTGCCAGCAGTCCCCCCTCGGCCAATGAGCAGTTCTTC. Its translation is CASSPPSANEQFF.

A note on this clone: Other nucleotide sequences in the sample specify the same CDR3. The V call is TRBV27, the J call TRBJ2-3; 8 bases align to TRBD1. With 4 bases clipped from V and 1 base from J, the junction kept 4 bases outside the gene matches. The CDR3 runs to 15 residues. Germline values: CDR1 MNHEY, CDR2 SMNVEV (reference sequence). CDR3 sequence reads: CASSSTTGGTDTQYF. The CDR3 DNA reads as TGTGCCAGCAGTTCGACGACAGGGGGCACAGATACGCAGTATTTT.

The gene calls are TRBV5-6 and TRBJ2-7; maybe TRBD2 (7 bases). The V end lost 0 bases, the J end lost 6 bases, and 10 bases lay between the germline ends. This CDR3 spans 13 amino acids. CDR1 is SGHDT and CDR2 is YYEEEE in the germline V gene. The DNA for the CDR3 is TGTGCCAGCAGCTTGGAAGGGGGGGTCGAGCAGTACTTC. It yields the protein CASSLEGGVEQYF.

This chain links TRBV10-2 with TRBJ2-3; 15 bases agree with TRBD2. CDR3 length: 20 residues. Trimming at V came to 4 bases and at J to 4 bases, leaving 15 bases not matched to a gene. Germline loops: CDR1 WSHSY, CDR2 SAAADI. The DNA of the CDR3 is TGCGCCAGCAGTGGTCCCGGGACTAGCGGGGGGACCCCCTGGGCAGATACGCAGTATTTT. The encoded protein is CASSGPGTSGGTPWADTQYF.

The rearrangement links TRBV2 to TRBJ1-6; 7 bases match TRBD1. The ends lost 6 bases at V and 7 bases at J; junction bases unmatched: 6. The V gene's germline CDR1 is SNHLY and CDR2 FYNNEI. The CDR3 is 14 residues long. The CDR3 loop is CASSPGQLNSPLHF. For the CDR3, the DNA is TGTGCCAGCAGCCCGGGACAGCTAAATTCACCCCTCCACTTT.

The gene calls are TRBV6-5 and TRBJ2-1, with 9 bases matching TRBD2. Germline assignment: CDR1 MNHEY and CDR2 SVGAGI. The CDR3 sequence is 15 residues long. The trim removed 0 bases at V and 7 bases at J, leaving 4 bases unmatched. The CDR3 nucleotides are TGTGCCAGCAGTTACTCGCTAGCGGGAATAAATGAGCAGTTCTTC. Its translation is CASSYSLAGINEQFF.

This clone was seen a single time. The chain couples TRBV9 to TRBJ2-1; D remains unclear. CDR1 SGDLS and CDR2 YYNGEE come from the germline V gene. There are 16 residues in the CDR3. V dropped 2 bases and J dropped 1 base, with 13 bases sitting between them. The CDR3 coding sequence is TGTGCCAGCAGCGTTCCGGAAGATGGTTCCTACAATGAGCAGTTCTTC. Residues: CASSVPEDGSYNEQFF.